These T cell receptor beta chains were read from a single sample in a study of T cells in Graves' hyperthyroidism and ophthalmopathy. TCRdb reprocessed the multiplex PCR reads with MiXCR, giving one entry per CDR3 protein. Of some 560,000 distinct CDR3 sequences listed, 14% are singletons. Sequencing was done on a sample of blood. These receptors were collected from a woman between 35 and 50 years old with Graves' hyperthyroidism. Both conserved end residues are part of each CDR3. D genes are given only for firm matches. Clone size appears in some rows only: once, few, many, or a class for an expanded clone.

TRBV6-2/TRBV6-3	TRBJ1-2	few	TRBD1	CASSYSRTGGAYTGYTF	TGTGCCAGCAGTTACTCCCGGACAGGGGGCGCCTATACTGGCTACACCTTC
TRBV5-1	TRBJ2-5	few	TRBD1	CASSTRTGVETQYF	TGCGCCAGCAGCACACGGACAGGGGTAGAGACCCAGTACTTC
TRBV7-7	TRBJ2-6	many	TRBD1	CASSPGTGGGLKGANVLTF	TGTGCTAGCAGCCCCGGGACAGGGGGGGGCCTGAAGGGGGCCAACGTCCTGACTTTC
TRBV20-1	TRBJ1-2	many	-	CSARDPGGPIYGYTF	TGCAGTGCTAGAGACCCGGGTGGGCCGATCTATGGCTACACCTTC
TRBV7-2	TRBJ1-2	many	TRBD1	CASSLARFRGLDYGYTF	TGTGCCAGCAGCTTAGCCCGCTTCAGGGGGCTTGACTATGGCTACACCTTC
TRBV20-1	TRBJ2-6	-	-	CSASRDSGANVLTF	TGCAGTGCTAGCCGCGATTCTGGGGCCAACGTCCTGACTTTC
TRBV20-1	TRBJ1-2	few	-	CSARSERGHNYGYTF	TGCAGTGCTAGGTCCGAGAGGGGCCATAACTATGGCTACACCTTC
TRBV12-3/TRBV12-4	TRBJ2-5	few	TRBD2	CASRPGGVETQYF	TGTGCCAGCAGACCGGGAGGGGTGGAGACCCAGTACTTC
TRBV24-1	TRBJ2-1	-	TRBD2	CATSDFGREAYNEQFF	TGTGCCACCAGTGATTTTGGGCGGGAGGCCTACAATGAGCAGTTCTTC
TRBV28	TRBJ2-7	many	TRBD1	CASSFPGQGATYEQYF	TGTGCCAGCAGCTTCCCCGGACAGGGGGCTACATACGAGCAGTACTTC
TRBV7-9	TRBJ2-2	-	TRBD1	CASSLATGWTGELFF	TGTGCCAGCAGCTTGGCGACAGGGTGGACCGGGGAGCTGTTTTTT
TRBV28	TRBJ1-4	-	-	CASGNRAGNEKLFF	TGTGCCAGCGGGAATAGGGCCGGGAATGAAAAACTGTTTTTT
TRBV19	TRBJ2-1	few	TRBD1	CASSILGQGAGEQFF	TGTGCCAGTAGTATTTTGGGACAGGGGGCCGGTGAGCAGTTCTTC
TRBV28	TRBJ1-4	many	-	CASSYGTGKEKLFF	TGTGCCAGCAGTTACGGGACGGGGAAGGAAAAACTGTTTTTT